These T cell receptor beta chains were read from a single sample in a study of shared clonotypes between healthy human individuals. The protocol was immunoSEQ multiplex PCR, while the TCRdb copy is restricted to in-frame clones and leaves out a portion. Of hundreds of thousands of clones in the sample, 73% were seen once. Sequencing was done on a sample of memory CD4+ T cells sorted from blood. All receptors come from a woman younger than 45 in good health. The CDR3 runs from the conserved cysteine through the conserved F or W. The D gene is left open where the match is weak. Clone size is stated in some rows and not others, as once, few, many or a class when expanded.

>TRBV6-6|once|.|TRBJ1-1
CASSYERVDRGEAFF
TGTGCCAGCAGTTACGAGAGGGTGGATCGGGGCGAAGCTTTCTTT
>TRBV7-2|many|.|TRBJ2-7
CASSTDTLSSYEQYF
TGTGCCAGCAGCACCGACACCCTCAGCTCCTACGAGCAGTACTTC
>TRBV9|.|.|TRBJ2-5
CASSVAAVPQETQYF
TGTGCCAGCAGCGTAGCGGCAGTCCCTCAAGAGACCCAGTACTTC
>TRBV2|few|TRBD2|TRBJ2-3
CASSEMLAGEDTQYF
TGTGCCAGCAGTGAAATGCTAGCGGGAGAAGATACGCAGTATTTT
>TRBV19|many|TRBD1|TRBJ2-6
CASTDRGYAGANVLTF
TGTGCCAGTACTGACAGGGGGTATGCTGGGGCCAACGTCCTGACTTTC
>TRBV5-1|.|TRBD2|TRBJ2-1
CASSLTGGPEEQFF
TGCGCCAGCAGCTTGACGGGAGGGCCCGAAGAGCAGTTCTTC
>TRBV2|.|.|TRBJ2-2
CASSESSNTGELFF
TGTGCCAGCAGTGAAAGTTCGAACACCGGGGAGCTGTTTTTT
>TRBV5-4|.|.|TRBJ1-2
CASSLGGDDYGYTF
TGTGCCAGCAGCTTGGGCGGGGATGACTATGGCTACACCTTC
>TRBV11-3|.|TRBD2|TRBJ2-7
CASSCSGRGVLSSYEQYF
TGTGCCAGCAGCTGTAGCGGGAGGGGGGTTTTAAGCTCCTACGAGCAGTACTTC
>TRBV28|.|.|TRBJ1-3
CASSSQTNPGNTIYF
TGTGCCAGCAGTTCACAGACAAACCCTGGAAACACCATATATTTT
>TRBV7-9|.|.|TRBJ1-4
CASSLGVRGIATNEKLFF
TGTGCCAGCAGCTTAGGAGTCCGGGGAATAGCAACTAATGAAAAACTGTTTTTT
>TRBV2|few|.|TRBJ1-1
CASSENTEAFF
TGTGCCAGCAGTGAGAACACTGAAGCTTTCTTT
>TRBV5-1|.|.|TRBJ2-5
CASSLARGRETQYF
TGCGCCAGCAGCTTGGCCCGGGGGAGAGAGACCCAGTACTTC
>TRBV27|few|TRBD2|TRBJ2-1
CASKGTSGASYNEQFF
TGTGCCAGCAAGGGGACTAGCGGGGCCTCCTACAATGAGCAGTTCTTC
>TRBV10-3|.|TRBD2|TRBJ2-7
CAISGIGGAYEQYF
TGTGCCATCAGTGGAATTGGGGGGGCCTACGAGCAGTACTTC
>TRBV4-1|.|TRBD2|TRBJ2-4
CASSQDRRGLAGGLAKNIQYF
TGCGCCAGCAGCCAAGATAGGAGAGGACTAGCGGGAGGGCTAGCCAAAAACATTCAGTACTTC
>TRBV19|few|.|TRBJ2-7
CASSGNSNSNYEQYF
TGTGCCAGTAGCGGGAATTCGAATTCTAACTACGAGCAGTACTTC
>TRBV5-5|.|TRBD1|TRBJ1-5
CASSLGDRVVGQPQHF
TGTGCCAGCAGCTTGGGGGACAGGGTCGTAGGTCAGCCCCAGCATTTT
>TRBV5-1|.|TRBD1|TRBJ1-4
CASSLDRGGGEKLFF
TGCGCCAGCAGCCTGGACAGGGGAGGCGGTGAAAAACTGTTTTTT
>TRBV10-3|.|TRBD2|TRBJ2-1
CATSIELAGVRGEQFF
TGTGCCACCTCCATTGAACTAGCGGGAGTTCGGGGTGAGCAGTTCTTC
>TRBV2|.|.|TRBJ1-2
CASSGSWTRANYGYTF
TGTGCCAGCAGCGGGAGTTGGACTCGTGCGAACTATGGCTACACCTTC
>TRBV4-1|.|.|TRBJ2-7
CASSHALNSGGVVSYEQYF
TGCGCCAGCAGCCATGCTCTGAACTCAGGGGGGGTCGTTTCCTACGAGCAGTACTTC
>TRBV7-9|.|TRBD2|TRBJ2-6
CASSLGRAGGPGANVLTF
TGTGCCAGCAGCTTAGGAAGAGCGGGAGGGCCTGGGGCCAACGTCCTGACTTTC
>TRBV14|.|TRBD2|TRBJ2-3
CASSLWGLAGGGTDTQYF
TGTGCCAGCAGCCTCTGGGGACTAGCGGGAGGAGGTACAGATACGCAGTATTTT
>TRBV5-1|few|.|TRBJ1-2
CASRDGYGYTF
TGCGCCAGCAGGGACGGATATGGCTACACCTTC
>TRBV7-2|.|.|TRBJ2-3
CASSRIRGVDTQYF
TGTGCCAGCAGCCGGATTAGGGGGGTTGATACGCAGTATTTT
>TRBV5-5|.|.|TRBJ2-5
CASSLTDETQYF
TGTGCCAGCAGCTTGACCGACGAGACCCAGTACTTC
>TRBV28|many|TRBD1|TRBJ1-2
CASSAYPGGSGYTF
TGTGCCAGCAGTGCATATCCAGGGGGCTCTGGCTACACCTTC
>TRBV2|many|.|TRBJ1-5
CASSTRQGNQPQHF
TGTGCCAGCAGCACTCGACAGGGCAATCAGCCCCAGCATTTT
>TRBV25-1|few|.|TRBJ1-4
CATSEGGHGEKLFF
TGTGCCACCTCCGAGGGGGGGCATGGTGAAAAACTGTTTTTT
>TRBV6-1|.|TRBD1|TRBJ1-5
CASSEVVDRAGQPQHF
TGTGCCAGCAGTGAAGTTGTGGACAGGGCAGGACAGCCCCAGCATTTT
>TRBV30|.|TRBD1|TRBJ2-1
CAWSVGTGWNEQFF
TGTGCCTGGAGTGTCGGGACAGGGTGGAATGAGCAGTTCTTC
>TRBV10-2|.|TRBD2|TRBJ2-3
CASSSGTSGSLTDTQYF
TGCGCCAGCAGCTCCGGGACTAGCGGGTCCCTCACAGATACGCAGTATTTT
>TRBV5-4|.|.|TRBJ2-1
CASSLPGVGSYNEQFF
TGTGCCAGCAGCTTGCCGGGGGTTGGGTCCTACAATGAGCAGTTCTTC
>TRBV28|.|.|TRBJ2-7
CASSFGGLWEQYF
TGTGCCAGCAGTTTTGGTGGGTTGTGGGAGCAGTACTTC
>TRBV10-2|.|.|TRBJ1-2
CASMETANYGYTF
TGCGCCAGCATGGAGACAGCTAACTATGGCTACACCTTC
>TRBV5-1|.|TRBD2|TRBJ2-3
CASSSSGLAGVRNTQYF
TGCGCCAGCAGCTCCTCGGGACTAGCGGGAGTTAGGAATACGCAGTATTTT
>TRBV2|.|TRBD1|TRBJ1-2
CASTRSGDRAFYGYTF
TGTGCCAGCACGAGGAGCGGGGACAGAGCTTTCTATGGCTACACCTTC
>TRBV15|.|TRBD1|TRBJ1-2
CATSTQSGGGYTF
TGTGCCACCAGCACGCAATCAGGGGGAGGCTACACCTTC
>TRBV19|once|.|TRBJ1-2
CASSIVPNYGYTF
TGTGCCAGTAGTATAGTTCCTAACTATGGCTACACCTTC
>TRBV7-9|.|.|TRBJ1-1
CASSLESGSITEAFF
TGTGCCAGCAGCTTGGAGTCAGGGTCTATCACTGAAGCTTTCTTT
>TRBV28|.|.|TRBJ2-3
CASFAGSNTQYF
TGTGCCAGCTTCGCGGGATCTAACACGCAGTATTTT
>TRBV11-2|.|.|TRBJ1-3
CASSQRRTGNTIYF
TGTGCCAGCAGTCAACGGAGGACTGGAAACACCATATATTTT
>TRBV20-1|.|.|TRBJ2-1
CSAPEEGEQFF
TGCAGTGCTCCAGAAGAGGGTGAGCAGTTCTTC
>TRBV6-1|.|.|TRBJ1-1
CASGPNMNTEAFF
TGTGCCAGCGGGCCGAACATGAACACTGAAGCTTTCTTT
>TRBV4-1|.|.|TRBJ2-1
CASSQGQQGRSYNEQFF
TGCGCCAGCAGCCAGGGCCAGCAGGGGCGGTCCTACAATGAGCAGTTCTTC
>TRBV7-3|.|.|TRBJ2-5
CASSLKGGRSQETQYF
TGTGCCAGCAGCTTAAAAGGTGGCCGGAGCCAAGAGACCCAGTACTTC
>TRBV11-2|.|.|TRBJ2-4
CASSLNQGRNIQYF
TGTGCCAGCAGCTTAAATCAGGGGCGTAACATTCAGTACTTC
>TRBV11-2|.|TRBD2|TRBJ2-7
CASSLGAPWVAGVGEQYF
TGTGCCAGCAGCTTAGGTGCCCCCTGGGTAGCGGGAGTTGGCGAGCAGTACTTC
>TRBV18|.|.|TRBJ1-5
CASSQEGQHNQPQHF
TGTGCCAGCTCACAAGAAGGACAGCACAATCAGCCCCAGCATTTT
>TRBV30|.|.|TRBJ1-1
CAWSLQRGAFF
TGTGCCTGGAGTCTGCAGAGAGGAGCTTTCTTT
>TRBV6-5|.|.|TRBJ2-2
CASSYSDNTRELFF
TGTGCCAGCAGTTATTCGGACAACACCCGGGAGCTGTTTTTT
>TRBV5-1|few|.|TRBJ1-4
CASSFATGNEKLFF
TGCGCCAGCAGCTTCGCGACGGGGAATGAAAAACTGTTTTTT